This TCR beta chain was recovered during a study of shared clonotypes between healthy human individuals. As for the study in general: A couple of women and three men aged 18 to 49 served as donors.

Whole-study findings and limits: Approximately 5% was the fraction of naive CD4 clonotypes found shared across several donors. Generation probability values for non-shared clonotypes were lower than those for clonotypes shared by all four donors.

Remarks on this clone: Its antigen is unknown.

The repertoire was sequenced with immunoSEQ multiplex PCR; TCRdb's copy has only in-frame clones and lacks some. This table holds a few million clones, approximately 90% found once. Germline CDR1 is MDHEN and CDR2 is SYDVKM. With 2 bases clipped from V and 4 bases from J, the junction kept 8 bases outside the gene matches. The CDR3 length is 16 residues. The chain joins TRBV28 to TRBJ2-1; TRBD2 matches 7 bases. The specimen sequenced was naive CD4+ T cells sorted from blood. Subset here: CD45RA+ positively selected. This TCR was sampled from a man in his late teens or twenties in good health. CDR3 sequence (DNA): TGTGCCAGCAGTTTACCCTACGGGGGGTTTTACAATGAGCAGTTCTTC. It is translated as CASSLPYGGFYNEQFF.